These 17 T cell receptor beta chains share one sample of origin, sequenced in a study of cytomegalovirus exposure and HLA in healthy donors (dated by TCRdb to 2016 to 2017). Libraries were prepared through the immunoSEQ multiplex PCR assay. The source is immuneACCESS, and TCRdb retained only in-frame sequences with V and J called. Part of the clones is not carried over; for the studies checked, unresolved V genes explain less than half of this, and the remainder is unexplained. In all, the sample holds about 150,000 clones, and around nine tenths of those were seen once. The top ten clones comprise around 3.4% of the sample. Specimen: PBMCs. These receptor sequences come from a woman younger than 35 in good health and CMV-seropositive.

The chain employs TRBV30 and TRBJ2-2; TRBD2 matches 13 bases. V shed 8 bases, J shed 6 bases, and the junction held 9 bases outside the gene matches. The CDR3 is 15 amino acids. Germline loops: CDR1 GTSNPN, CDR2 SVGIG (reference sequence). The DNA for the CDR3 is TGTGCCCACCAAACCGGGACTAGCGGGGCCGGGGAGCTGTTTTTT. It translates to CAHQTGTSGAGELFF.

This clone was counted between two and nine times. CDR3 region: CASSRSETNEKLFF. CDR3 nucleotide sequence: TGTGCCAGCAGCCGGTCGGAGACTAATGAAAAACTGTTTTTT. This chain uses TRBV7-9 with TRBJ1-4; D call uncertain. The CDR3 runs 14 residues. V was pared by 5 bases and J by 2 bases, with 9 bases between. Germline CDR1 and CDR2: SEHNR and FQNEAQ (reference sequence).

The chain recombines TRBV6-5 with TRBJ2-3; D is unresolved. The V gene lost 4 bases and the J gene lost 2 bases, with 10 bases spanning the gap. Germline-derived CDR1 and CDR2 are MNHEY and SVGAGI. The CDR3 consists of 14 residues. This CDR3 is CASSSPKNTDTQYF. Written as DNA, the CDR3 is TGTGCCAGCAGTTCCCCCAAAAACACAGATACGCAGTATTTT.

The chain carries TRBV19 and TRBJ2-7; perhaps TRBD2 as D (6 bases). CDR3 length: 13 residues. Germline loops: CDR1 LNHDA, CDR2 SQIVND (reference sequence). Deletions cut 4 bases from V and 5 bases from J, with 12 bases between. The CDR3: CASSRSGLNEQYF. In DNA form, the CDR3 reads TGTGCCAGTAGTAGGTCAGGACTAAACGAGCAGTACTTC.

The chain uses TRBV29-1 and TRBJ2-3; 16 positions match TRBD2. V was clipped by 7 bases and J by 4 bases; unmatched bases: 14. The length of the CDR3 is 18 residues. Per the germline V gene, CDR1 is SQVTM and CDR2 is ANQGSEA. The CDR3 reads CSAQGLAGGPTVADTQYF. As DNA, the CDR3 is TGCAGCGCCCAGGGACTAGCGGGAGGGCCAACTGTTGCAGATACGCAGTATTTT.

The rearrangement joins TRBV5-8 to TRBJ1-2; 11 bases fit TRBD1. CDR1 and CDR2 (germline): SGHTS, YDEGEE. Trimming at V came to 4 bases and at J to 4 bases, leaving 9 bases not matched to a gene. CDR3 length: 16 amino acids. The CDR3 sequence: CASSRTGGRSTYGYTF. The CDR3 bases are TGTGCCAGCAGCAGGACAGGGGGCAGGTCTACCTATGGCTACACCTTC.

The chain couples TRBV30 to TRBJ2-7; D is perhaps TRBD1 (6 bases). The V end was cut by 3 bases, the J end by 7 bases, with 16 bases between. In germline, CDR1 is GTSNPN, CDR2 SVGIG (reference sequence). The CDR3 runs 13 residues. The CDR3 nucleotides are TGTGCCTGGAGGGGAACAGGGTGGGGGGAGCAGTACTTC. It specifies CAWRGTGWGEQYF. The complete variable domain, with remaining parts taken from reference TRBV30 and TRBJ2-7, reads SQTIHQWPATLVQPVGSPLSLECTVEGTSNPNLYWYRQAAGRGLQLLFYSVGIGQISSEVPQNLSASRPQDRQFILSSKKLLLSDSGFYLCAWRGTGWGEQYFGPGTRLTVT.

The V and J genes are TRBV9 and TRBJ2-1; D uncertain. The CDR3 extends over 16 amino acids. Trimming removed 4 bases at V and 0 bases at J, with 14 bases between. Germline CDR1 reads SGDLS; CDR2 reads YYNGEE. CDR3 sequence (DNA): TGTGCCAGCAGCCCTAGGTTGGTCTCCTCCTACAATGAGCAGTTCTTC. Protein product: CASSPRLVSSYNEQFF. Combining the CDR3 with reference TRBV9 and TRBJ2-1 gives the whole variable domain DSGVTQTPKHLITATGQRVTLRCSPRSGDLSVYWYQQSLDQGLQFLIQYYNGEERAKGNILERFSAQQFPDLHSELNLSSLELGDSALYFCASSPRLVSSYNEQFFGPGTRLTVL.

V gene TRBV6-6 combines with J gene TRBJ2-7, with D possibly being TRBD2 (6 bases). V lost 6 bases to trimming and J lost 4 bases, with 13 bases between them. Germline CDR1 MNHNY, CDR2 SVGAGI (reference sequence). The CDR3 has 13 residues. In DNA form, the CDR3 reads TGTGCCAGCAGCCCGGAGGGTTCTTACGAGCAGTACTTC. Residues: CASSPEGSYEQYF.

The DNA for the CDR3 is TGCAGCGTGCCCGGACAGGGGGCAGGGAACACTGAAGCTTTCTTT. Translated: CSVPGQGAGNTEAFF. The J gene is TRBJ1-1, the V gene TRBV29-1, with 11 bases aligning to TRBD1. This CDR3 is 15 amino acids long. Germline loops: CDR1 SQVTM, CDR2 ANQGSEA. Unmatched junction bases numbered 7, after V lost 6 bases and J lost 1 base.

The CDR3 loop reads CASTLDRDKQPQHF. The CDR3 DNA is TGTGCCAGTACCCTCGACAGGGACAAACAGCCCCAGCATTTT. The chain employs TRBV19 and TRBJ1-5, with 7 nucleotides matching TRBD1. Germline V gene lookup returns CDR1 LNHDA and CDR2 SQIVND (reference sequence). The CDR3 consists of 14 residues. After removal of 7 bases from V and 7 bases from J, the junction contained 10 bases not matched to a gene.

The chain has TRBV29-1 and TRBJ2-7; D is perhaps TRBD2 (6 bases). This CDR3 is 14 amino acids long. Deletions cut 7 bases from V and 4 bases from J, with 20 bases between. Germline V CDR1 and CDR2: SQVTM, ANQGSEA. This chain's CDR3 is CSALLAVTGYEQYF. In nucleotides, the CDR3 is TGCAGCGCCCTGTTAGCGGTGACGGGGTACGAGCAGTACTTC.

CDR3 region: CASSPLETTKEDTIYF. CDR3 in DNA: TGTGCCAGCTCACCACTGGAAACCACTAAGGAGGACACCATATATTTT. This sequence joins TRBV18 and TRBJ1-3, with D hard to call. Between the trimmed V and J ends, which lost 1 base and 8 bases, there was a span of 18 bases. The CDR3 consists of 16 residues. Germline CDR1 is KGHSH and CDR2 is LQKENI.

On this clone: The identical CDR3 is also encoded by other nucleotide sequences in the sample. This chain uses TRBV4-2 with TRBJ2-7; maybe TRBD2 (6 bases). With 4 bases removed from V and 2 bases from J, the gap between germline ends came to 12 bases. The CDR3 spans 14 residues. Germline V CDR1 and CDR2: LGHNA, YNFKEQ. The CDR3 coding sequence is TGTGCCAGCAGCCTCTTAGCGGCCACCTACGAGCAGTACTTC. Translating it yields CASSLLAATYEQYF.

This sequence joins TRBV7-2 and TRBJ1-5; D is ambiguous. Germline V gene lookup returns CDR1 SGHTA and CDR2 FQGNSA. The V end was cut by 1 base, the J end by 4 bases, with 8 bases between. The CDR3 totals 14 residues. The CDR3 is CASSLGRRNQPQHF. CDR3 sequence (DNA): TGTGCCAGCAGCTTAGGACGGAGGAATCAGCCCCAGCATTTT.

The V call is TRBV7-2, the J call TRBJ2-5; 16 nucleotides agree with TRBD2. V was clipped by 2 bases and J by 5 bases; unmatched bases: 2. This CDR3 region has 16 residues. CDR1 and CDR2 from the germline V gene are SGHTA and FQGNSA. Here the CDR3 DNA reads TGTGCCAGCAGCTTAAGGGGACTAGCGGGAGGGGAGACCCAGTACTTC. It translates to CASSLRGLAGGETQYF.

The chain joins TRBV28 to TRBJ2-3, with 9 bases matching TRBD2. The CDR3 is 16 amino acids. Germline V lookup: CDR1 MDHEN, CDR2 SYDVKM. After removal of 3 bases from V and 2 bases from J, the junction contained 6 bases not matched to a gene. CDR3 bases: TGTGCCAGCAGTTTTGCGGGAGGGCCCATCACAGATACGCAGTATTTT. This encodes CASSFAGGPITDTQYF.